One sample yielded the 15 T cell receptor beta chains listed below, sequenced in a study of T cell repertoires in cytomegalovirus infection. TCRdb used MiXCR to reprocess the reads, holding one entry per CDR3 protein. The sample lists around 530,000 distinct CDR3 sequences, approximately 15% occurring once. The sequenced sample was CD8+ T cells from PBMCs. These receptors came from a human donor in good health (CMV status not recorded). Some clones in this sample may be carry-over from other donors' samples.

The sample holds a few counts of this clonotype. The chain recombines TRBV2 with TRBJ1-4, with unresolved D. The germline CDR1 and CDR2 sequences are SNHLY and FYNNEI. The CDR3 consists of 13 residues. Trimming pared 6 bases from V and 1 base from J, leaving 6 bases between. The CDR3 region is CASRGRTNEKLFF. The DNA for the CDR3 is TGTGCCAGCAGAGGCAGAACTAATGAAAAACTGTTTTTT.

This sequence joins TRBV2 and TRBJ1-2; weak D call: TRBD1 (5 bases). In germline, CDR1 is SNHLY, CDR2 FYNNEI. The V and J ends lost 7 bases and 4 bases respectively, with 13 bases between them. The CDR3 has 13 amino acids. CDR3 bases: TGTGCCAGCAAGGCAGGGACCCTCTATGGCTACACCTTC. This sequence encodes CASKAGTLYGYTF.

This clonotype has a handful of counts. The rearrangement uses TRBV27 and TRBJ2-1; D is unresolved. V lost 2 bases and J lost 6, with 11 bases in between. The CDR3 covers 14 residues. Germline CDR1 is MNHEY and CDR2 is SMNVEV (reference sequence). This CDR3 is CASSLRAAGNEQFF. DNA for the CDR3: TGTGCCAGCAGTTTAAGGGCTGCCGGCAATGAGCAGTTCTTC.

Many counts were recorded for this clonotype. The V gene is TRBV27, the J gene TRBJ2-7; 10 nucleotides line up with TRBD1. This CDR3 has 15 residues. From germline, CDR1 is MNHEY and CDR2 SMNVEV (reference sequence). With 8 bases clipped from V and 5 bases from J, the junction kept 12 bases outside the gene matches. The CDR3 loop is CASSQTGTGVDEQYF. CDR3 DNA: TGTGCCAGCTCTCAGACCGGGACAGGGGTTGACGAGCAGTACTTC.

This clonotype has only a few counts. The chain couples TRBV12-3 or TRBV12-4 to TRBJ2-2, with 7 bases fitting TRBD2. The CDR3 has 16 amino acids. The V gene end was trimmed by 7 bases and the J gene end by 2 bases; junction bases not matched to a gene: 10. The CDR3 region has the DNA TGTGCCAGCACCGCGTCAGGGACTACCAACACCGGGGAGCTGTTTTTT. This gives the protein CASTASGTTNTGELFF.

This clonotype was recorded at least ten times. The chain has TRBV7-6 and TRBJ2-1; the D gene is possibly TRBD2 (6 bases). Germline values: CDR1 SGHVS, CDR2 FNYEAQ. Trimming pared 1 base from V and 9 bases from J, leaving 10 bases between. CDR3 size: 13 residues. This CDR3 is CASSLERGGEQFF. The CDR3 region has the DNA TGTGCCAGCAGCTTAGAACGGGGAGGTGAGCAGTTCTTC.

This clonotype has ten or more counts. V is TRBV9 and J is TRBJ1-6; D unclear. This CDR3 region has 16 residues. The germline V gene encodes CDR1 SGDLS and CDR2 YYNGEE. The ends were cut back, 0 bases at V and 10 bases at J, with 17 bases in the middle. CDR3 bases: TGTGCCAGCAGCGTAGAAGGATCACCGGGAGCCTCACCCCTCCACTTT. Encoded protein: CASSVEGSPGASPLHF.

This clonotype occurred many times. CDR3: CASSLAGRVNEQFF. In nucleotides, the CDR3 is TGTGCCAGCAGTTTGGCAGGGAGGGTCAATGAGCAGTTCTTC. The genes are TRBV12-3 or TRBV12-4 and TRBJ2-1, with 7 bases that match TRBD2. The CDR3 is 14 amino acids. V shed 3 bases, J shed 6 bases, and the junction held 5 bases outside the gene matches.

In its sample, this clonotype was seen many times. This chain connects TRBV19 to TRBJ2-1; 8 bases fit TRBD2. The CDR3 consists of 14 residues. Germline-derived CDR1 and CDR2 are LNHDA and SQIVND (reference sequence). J was trimmed by 8 bases and V by 9 bases; bases with no gene match: 12. The CDR3 is CASEPAGGRHEQFF. CDR3 sequence (DNA): TGTGCCAGCGAGCCCGCCGGCGGGAGGCATGAGCAGTTCTTC.

In this sample, this clonotype turned up many times. The rearrangement uses TRBV19 and TRBJ2-1, with D uncertain. V lost 3 bases and J 10 bases, leaving 13 bases between the germline ends. This CDR3 has 13 residues. Germline V CDR1 and CDR2: LNHDA, SQIVND (reference sequence). CDR3 sequence (DNA): TGTGCCAGTAGTATTCGGCCCCAGAGGGAGCAGTTCTTC. It translates to CASSIRPQREQFF.

Comment on this clonotype: This may stem from a read error, because a much larger clone lies one nucleotide away. The rearrangement links TRBV2 to TRBJ1-1; possibly TRBD1 for D (6 bases). The germline CDR1 and CDR2 sequences are SNHLY and FYNNEI. V was clipped by 6 bases and J by 6 bases, with 14 bases between them. This CDR3 comprises 13 residues. CDR3 sequence (DNA): TGTGCCAGCAGGGGGGCAGGGATGGCTGAAGCTTTCTTT. Amino acids: CASRGAGMAEAFF.

This clonotype was seen at least ten times. The chain employs TRBV14 and TRBJ2-2, with D possibly matching TRBD2 (5 bases). The V gene lost 4 bases and the J gene lost 0 bases, with 9 bases spanning the gap. Germline V gives CDR1 SGHDN, CDR2 FVKESK. The CDR3 is 15 residues long. CDR3 in DNA: TGTGCCAGCAGCCTGCGGCGGGCGAACACCGGGGAGCTGTTTTTT. Its protein is CASSLRRANTGELFF.

At least ten counts were recorded for this clonotype. The rearrangement joins TRBV25-1 to TRBJ2-7; 8 nucleotides match TRBD2. From germline, CDR1 is MGHDK and CDR2 SYGVNS. The ends lost 4 bases at V and 6 bases at J; junction bases unmatched: 2. The CDR3 length is 12 residues. CDR3 amino acids: CASSAGGGEQYF. CDR3 coding DNA: TGTGCCAGCAGTGCCGGGGGGGGCGAGCAGTACTTC.

This clonotype was seen repeatedly, ten times or more. The V call is TRBV7-9, the J call TRBJ1-1; D not certain. Trimming left V 5 bases short and J 2 bases short, with 6 bases between. CDR1 is SEHNR, CDR2 FQNEAQ, per germline (reference sequence). This CDR3 contains 12 residues. CDR3 DNA: TGTGCCAGCAGCGAATTCAACACTGAAGCTTTCTTT. It yields the protein CASSEFNTEAFF.

This clonotype was seen ten or more times. This CDR3 is CASSPYSSPVTAGPGNTIYF. Written as DNA, the CDR3 is TGTGCCAGCAGCCCTTATTCCTCGCCGGTTACGGCAGGGCCTGGAAACACCATATATTTT. This sequence joins TRBV6-5 and TRBJ1-3, with D perhaps matching TRBD1 (5 bases). Trimming took off 6 bases at V and 2 bases at J, with 29 bases between the two ends. The CDR3 has 20 amino acids. The germline CDR1 and CDR2 sequences are MNHEY and SVGAGI.